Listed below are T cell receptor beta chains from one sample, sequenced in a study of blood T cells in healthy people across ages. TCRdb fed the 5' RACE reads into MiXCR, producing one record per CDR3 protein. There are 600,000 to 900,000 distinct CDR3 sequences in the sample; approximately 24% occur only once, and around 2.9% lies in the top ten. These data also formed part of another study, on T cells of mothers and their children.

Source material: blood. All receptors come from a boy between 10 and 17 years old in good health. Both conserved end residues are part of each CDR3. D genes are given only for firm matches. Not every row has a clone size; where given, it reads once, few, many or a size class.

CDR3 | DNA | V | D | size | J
CASSLNPARHIQYF | TGTGCCAGCAGCTTGAATCCTGCAAGACACATTCAGTACTTC | TRBV5-6 | . | few | TRBJ2-4
CATETGGEVQPQHF | TGTGCCACCGAGACAGGGGGCGAGGTTCAGCCCCAGCATTTT | TRBV6-2/TRBV6-3 | TRBD1 | many | TRBJ1-5
CASRATGVGNQPQHF | TGTGCCAGCAGGGCTACAGGGGTGGGCAATCAGCCCCAGCATTTT | TRBV6-1 | TRBD1 | . | TRBJ1-5
CASSLAGELRETQYF | TGCGCCAGCAGCTTGGCCGGGGAGTTGCGGGAGACCCAGTACTTC | TRBV5-1 | . | . | TRBJ2-5
CASSLMGAAQETQYF | TGTGCCAGCAGCCTCATGGGGGCAGCCCAAGAGACCCAGTACTTC | TRBV3-1 | . | . | TRBJ2-5
CASSQDRPFFEQYF | TGCGCCAGCAGCCAAGACAGGCCCTTCTTCGAGCAGTACTTC | TRBV5-1 | . | . | TRBJ2-7
CASSPREGTTNEKLFF | TGTGCCAGCTCACCACGGGAGGGGACAACTAATGAAAAACTGTTTTTT | TRBV18 | . | . | TRBJ1-4
CASSLMKAAGRRMSTEAFF | TGCGCCAGCAGCTTAATGAAGGCGGCAGGGAGGAGGATGAGCACTGAAGCTTTCTTT | TRBV7-9 | . | once | TRBJ1-1
CASSGWGEQFF | TGTGCCAGCAGCGGGTGGGGGGAGCAGTTCTTC | TRBV9 | . | few | TRBJ2-1
CASSSGQGFEKLFF | TGTGCCAGCAGTTCGGGACAGGGGTTTGAAAAACTGTTTTTT | TRBV12-3/TRBV12-4 | TRBD1 | few | TRBJ1-4
CSARVAGRNTGELFF | TGCAGTGCTAGAGTAGCAGGAAGGAACACCGGGGAGCTGTTTTTT | TRBV20-1 | . | . | TRBJ2-2
CASSPGRRGGYKEETQYF | TGCGCCAGCAGCCCCGGAAGGAGGGGGGGCTATAAAGAAGAGACCCAGTACTTC | TRBV5-1 | . | . | TRBJ2-5
CASSQEIGALPGELFF | TGCGCCAGCAGCCAAGAAATTGGGGCGCTGCCCGGGGAGCTGTTTTTT | TRBV4-1 | . | . | TRBJ2-2
CASSPVPQRRDEQYF | TGTGCCAGCAGCCCTGTCCCCCAACGGCGCGACGAGCAGTACTTC | TRBV5-6 | . | . | TRBJ2-7
CASSPLQQTNTGELFF | TGTGCCAGTAGCCCCCTACAGCAGACTAACACCGGGGAGCTGTTTTTT | TRBV19 | . | . | TRBJ2-2
CASSSTNSGNTIYF | TGTGCCAGCAGCTCCACGAACTCTGGAAACACCATATATTTT | TRBV7-9 | . | . | TRBJ1-3
CASSNGGSNQPQHF | TGTGCCAGCAGCAACGGGGGGAGCAATCAGCCCCAGCATTTT | TRBV7-9 | . | . | TRBJ1-5
CSVSSGYEQYF | TGCAGTGTATCTAGCGGGTACGAGCAGTACTTC | TRBV20-1 | TRBD2 | . | TRBJ2-7
CASRYQDRGSYEQYF | TGTGCCAGCAGGTACCAAGACAGGGGGTCCTACGAGCAGTACTTC | TRBV28 | TRBD1 | . | TRBJ2-7
CASSLGSSGGETQYF | TGTGCCAGCAGCTTAGGATCTAGCGGGGGGGAGACCCAGTACTTC | TRBV11-2 | TRBD2 | many | TRBJ2-5
CASSSDLLNTEAFF | TGCGCCAGCAGCTCCGATCTACTGAACACTGAAGCTTTCTTT | TRBV5-1 | . | . | TRBJ1-1
CASSEARTGNYGYTF | TGTGCCAGCAGTGAAGCAAGGACCGGGAACTATGGCTACACCTTC | TRBV6-1 | . | . | TRBJ1-2
CSVEDGDSYEQYF | TGCAGCGTTGAAGATGGGGACAGCTACGAGCAGTACTTC | TRBV29-1 | TRBD1 | . | TRBJ2-7
CASSLSWNYGYTF | TGTGCCAGCAGTTTGTCCTGGAATTATGGCTACACCTTC | TRBV12-3/TRBV12-4 | . | . | TRBJ1-2
CASSVEAGTDTQYF | TGTGCCAGCAGCGTAGAGGCCGGCACAGATACGCAGTATTTT | TRBV9 | . | few | TRBJ2-3
CASSTMTAFGTDTQYF | TGTGCCAGCTCAACTATGACGGCATTCGGCACAGATACGCAGTATTTT | TRBV18 | . | . | TRBJ2-3
CASRGGGPDTQYF | TGTGCCAGCAGGGGAGGAGGTCCAGATACGCAGTATTTT | TRBV25-1 | . | few | TRBJ2-3
CASGQQAGGSRSGANVLTF | TGTGCTAGTGGTCAACAAGCAGGAGGGTCCCGCTCTGGGGCCAACGTCCTGACTTTC | TRBV12-5 | . | . | TRBJ2-6
CASSPKSGGGTYEQYF | TGTGCCAGCTCACCAAAATCGGGCGGAGGGACCTACGAGCAGTACTTC | TRBV18 | . | few | TRBJ2-7
CASSRGSDRVTDTQYF | TGTGCCAGCAGCCGGGGGTCGGACAGGGTCACAGATACGCAGTATTTT | TRBV3-1 | TRBD1 | . | TRBJ2-3
CASSLMSGTDTQYF | TGTGCCAGCAGTTTAATGTCTGGCACAGATACGCAGTATTTT | TRBV27 | . | . | TRBJ2-3
CASSRMAKNIQYF | TGTGCCAGCAGTCGTATGGCCAAAAACATTCAGTACTTC | TRBV12-3/TRBV12-4 | . | few | TRBJ2-4
CASSSYRAPGELFF | TGTGCCAGCAGTTCATACAGGGCCCCCGGGGAGCTGTTTTTT | TRBV28 | . | . | TRBJ2-2
CASSWALQGETQYF | TGTGCCAGCAGCTGGGCGCTCCAGGGGGAGACCCAGTACTTC | TRBV7-9 | . | few | TRBJ2-5
CASSGRAEYEAFF | TGTGCCAGCAGTGGCCGGGCCGAATACGAAGCTTTCTTT | TRBV6-6 | . | once | TRBJ1-1
CASRDKTGKTEAFF | TGCGCCAGCAGAGATAAGACGGGGAAAACTGAAGCTTTCTTT | TRBV4-1 | . | few | TRBJ1-1
CASSQVSLGSNEQFF | TGTGCCAGCAGCCAAGTGAGTCTGGGCTCCAATGAGCAGTTCTTC | TRBV4-2 | . | . | TRBJ2-1
CSAMFGETQYF | TGCAGTGCTATGTTTGGGGAGACCCAGTACTTC | TRBV20-1 | . | once | TRBJ2-5
CASSPATLNEKLFF | TGTGCCAGCAGCCCAGCTACCCTCAATGAAAAACTGTTTTTT | TRBV4-2 | . | few | TRBJ1-4
CSANPKETQYF | TGCAGTGCAAACCCTAAAGAGACCCAGTACTTC | TRBV20-1 | . | . | TRBJ2-5
CSVEWQGRAFF | TGCAGCGTTGAATGGCAGGGAAGAGCTTTCTTT | TRBV29-1 | . | . | TRBJ1-1
CSALIRLAGDLAKNIQYF | TGCAGTGCCCTCATCCGACTAGCGGGAGATCTAGCCAAAAACATTCAGTACTTC | TRBV20-1 | TRBD2 | few | TRBJ2-4
CASSEKASLGRSYNEQFF | TGTGCCAGCAGTGAAAAGGCCTCCTTAGGACGCTCCTACAATGAGCAGTTCTTC | TRBV2 | . | few | TRBJ2-1
CSAPLGGVEFF | TGCAGTGCTCCCTTGGGGGGAGTTGAGTTCTTC | TRBV20-1 | . | few | TRBJ2-1
CASRVNAGGVGGYTF | TGTGCCAGCAGAGTCAACGCAGGGGGCGTGGGCGGCTACACCTTC | TRBV6-5 | TRBD1 | few | TRBJ1-2
CASSLYRDYGYTF | TGTGCCAGCAGCCTATACAGGGACTATGGCTACACCTTC | TRBV14 | . | few | TRBJ1-2
CASSPSTGRSYNEQFF | TGTGCCAGCAGTCCCTCGACAGGGCGCTCCTACAATGAGCAGTTCTTC | TRBV12-3/TRBV12-4 | TRBD1 | . | TRBJ2-1
CSARVSELNRQDF | TGCAGTGCTAGAGTTTCGGAACTGAACCGCCAGGACTTC | TRBV20-1 | . | . | TRBJ2-7
CAGGRSNQPQHF | TGCGCAGGGGGAAGGAGCAATCAGCCCCAGCATTTT | TRBV20-1 | TRBD1 | . | TRBJ1-5
CASSSLLAGGYGYTF | TGTGCCAGCAGCTCCTTGTTGGCAGGGGGCTATGGCTACACCTTC | TRBV5-5 | TRBD1 | . | TRBJ1-2
CASSFDRGTYNEQFF | TGTGCCAGCAGCTTTGACAGGGGTACCTACAATGAGCAGTTCTTC | TRBV11-1 | TRBD1 | many | TRBJ2-1
CASSLDNRPYEQYF | TGTGCCAGCAGCTTGGATAACAGACCCTACGAGCAGTACTTC | TRBV5-5 | . | . | TRBJ2-7
CASSFEGRGDTHYF | TGCGCCAGCAGCTTCGAGGGAAGGGGAGATACGCACTATTTT | TRBV5-1 | . | . | TRBJ2-3